This TCR beta chain was observed in a study of shared clonotypes between healthy human individuals. Study in general: Used for every donor were three CD4 naive, three CD4 memory, two CD8 naive and one CD8 memory plate.

Sequencing used immunoSEQ multiplex PCR; TCRdb keeps in-frame clones, though not all of them. This sample has under 1 million clones; approximately 96% occur once, and the top ten carry around 0.25%. Deletions cut 5 bases from V and 4 bases from J, with 9 bases between. This CDR3 comprises 12 residues. Germline V gene lookup returns CDR1 SGHTA and CDR2 FQGNSA. To note about this clone: Its antigen is unknown. The same CDR3 also results from other DNA sequences found in this sample.

Study-wide findings and caveats: Clonotype sharing across several donors was observed for 4% to 5.5% of naive CD4 clonotypes.

The naive CD8 fraction comprised CD45RO-negative cells positively selected for CCR7 and excluded terminally differentiated effector memory CD45RA+ cells. Recent acute infections and vaccinations were absent in the healthy HIV-negative adult donors. The source of this sequence is a young man in good health. The chain is built from TRBV7-2 and TRBJ2-7; D may be TRBD1 (5 bases). The sequencing input was naive CD8+ T cells sorted from blood. The DNA for the CDR3 is TGTGCCAGCAGCCTAGGGGTATACGAGCAGTACTTC. Protein product: CASSLGVYEQYF.